Presented here are 12 T cell receptor beta chains from one specimen sequenced in a study of T cells in Graves' hyperthyroidism and ophthalmopathy (dated by TCRdb to between 2018 and 2021). The library was obtained by multiplex PCR. The data were produced on an Illumina HiSeq 2000. TCR beta CDR3 regions were amplified from RNA transcripts. The TCR CDR3 was subjected to a first round of RT-PCR using the HTBI primer set and the Qiagen OneStep RT-PCR kit. TCRdb reprocessed the public reads (quality trimming at Q25 with fastp, clone calling with MiXCR) and kept in-frame beta chains. Each CDR3 protein appears once, grouped with its most common genes and DNA. The sample profile shows about 260,000 distinct CDR3 sequences; roughly 15% of them were found once. The top ten clonotypes cover 28% of the sample. The specimen was blood. The receptor set was obtained from a woman aged 18-29 years with Graves' ophthalmopathy.

This clonotype was found a few times. The gene calls are TRBV28 and TRBJ2-1, with 13 bases matching TRBD2. CDR1 and CDR2 from the germline V gene are MDHEN and SYDVKM. The CDR3 covers 18 residues. J was trimmed by 7 bases and V by 7 bases; bases with no gene match: 16. CDR3 DNA sequence: TGTGCCAGCAACCCAACGGTGAGGACTAGCGGGAGTGGGAATGAGCAGTTCTTC. It is translated as CASNPTVRTSGSGNEQFF. The whole variable domain, remainder taken from reference TRBV28 and TRBJ2-1, is DVKVTQSSRYLVKRTGEKVFLECVQDMDHENMFWYRQDPGLGLRLIYFSYDVKMKEKGDIPEGYSVSREKKERFSLILESASTNQTSMYLCASNPTVRTSGSGNEQFFGPGTRLTVL.

This clonotype was observed many times. V usage is TRBV20-1 and J usage is TRBJ1-1; D not resolved. The CDR3 totals 14 residues. Germline CDR1 DFQATT, CDR2 SNEGSKA (reference sequence). V lost 2 bases and J lost 7, with 17 bases in between. Written as DNA, the CDR3 is TGCAGTGCTAGATTTCGATCGAGGCTGATTGAAGCTTTCTTT. Translated, it gives CSARFRSRLIEAFF.

Many counts were recorded for this clonotype. The V call is TRBV18, the J call TRBJ1-5; D remains ambiguous. The CDR3 spans 18 residues. CDR1 KGHSH and CDR2 LQKENI come from the germline V gene. V lost 3 bases, J lost 0 bases, and 18 bases lay in between. The DNA for the CDR3 is TGTGCCAGCTCACCGGGCACAGACCCATACTATAGCAATCAGCCCCAGCATTTT. Its translation: CASSPGTDPYYSNQPQHF. The variable domain in full, with the rest retrieved from reference TRBV18 and TRBJ1-5, is NAGVMQNPRHLVRRRGQEARLRCSPMKGHSHVYWYRQLPEEGLKFMVYLQKENIIDESGMPKERFSAEFPKEGPSILRIQQVVRGDSAAYFCASSPGTDPYYSNQPQHFGDGTRLSIL.

This clonotype was detected ten times or more. This rearrangement joins TRBV19 to TRBJ1-1, with D maybe TRBD1 (5 bases). The V end lost 4 bases, the J end lost 0 bases, and 12 bases lay between the germline ends. CDR3 length: 15 residues. The germline V gene encodes CDR1 LNHDA and CDR2 SQIVND (reference sequence). The CDR3 nucleotides are TGTGCCAGTAGTAACGGGACGCCGCTGAACACTGAAGCTTTCTTT. Its protein is CASSNGTPLNTEAFF.

This clonotype has ten or more counts. The CDR3 loop reads CSVVSLELETQYF. The CDR3 nucleotides are TGCAGCGTGGTATCCCTTGAATTAGAGACCCAGTACTTC. The chain links TRBV29-1 to TRBJ2-5; the D is unclear. The V and J ends lost 6 bases and 4 bases respectively, with 15 bases between them. The CDR3 consists of 13 residues. In germline, CDR1 is SQVTM, CDR2 ANQGSEA.

The chain joins TRBV28 to TRBJ2-1, with 10 positions matching TRBD2. Trimming at V came to 3 bases and at J to 8 bases, leaving 7 bases not matched to a gene. Germline V gives CDR1 MDHEN, CDR2 SYDVKM. CDR3 length: 15 residues. CDR3: CASSLITSGIHEQFF. DNA of the CDR3: TGTGCCAGCAGTTTGATTACTAGCGGGATCCATGAGCAGTTCTTC.

This chain connects TRBV11-2 to TRBJ2-1; D may be TRBD2 (5 bases). The CDR3 is made up of 12 amino acids. V was cut by 4 bases and J by 12 bases, with 13 bases left in between. Germline CDR1 reads SGHAT; CDR2 reads FQNNGV. The CDR3 sequence is CASSSSFFTQFF. The CDR3 nucleotides read TGTGCCAGCAGCTCTAGCTTTTTTACGCAGTTCTTC. The full variable domain, with the rest looked up from reference TRBV11-2 and TRBJ2-1, is EAGVAQSPRYKIIEKRQSVAFWCNPISGHATLYWYQQILGQGPKLLIQFQNNGVVDDSQLPKDRFSAERLKGVDSTLKIQPAKLEDSAVYLCASSSSFFTQFFGPGTRLTVL.

This clonotype came up many times. The chain carries TRBV7-9 and TRBJ2-3, with D uncertain. Germline V lookup: CDR1 SEHNR, CDR2 FQNEAQ (reference sequence). The CDR3 is 14 residues long. Trimming removed 2 bases from V and 5 bases from J, with 11 bases in between. The CDR3: CASSLIRLGDTQYF. The CDR3 DNA is TGTGCCAGCAGCTTAATCAGACTCGGAGATACGCAGTATTTT. The entire variable domain, with the rest obtained from reference TRBV7-9 and TRBJ2-3, is as follows: DTGVSQNPRHKITKRGQNVTFRCDPISEHNRLYWYRQTLGQGPEFLTYFQNEAQLEKSRLLSDRFSAERPKGSFSTLEIQRTEQGDSAMYLCASSLIRLGDTQYFGPGTRLTVL.

This clonotype was counted many times. The gene calls are TRBV18 and TRBJ2-7, with a weak D call TRBD1 (5 bases). The CDR3 is 15 residues long. Per the germline V gene, CDR1 is KGHSH and CDR2 is LQKENI. V was clipped by 1 base and J by 3 bases, with 13 bases between them. The CDR3 DNA is TGTGCCAGCTCACCACTGGGCGACAGCCGCTACGAGCAGTACTTC. It codes for CASSPLGDSRYEQYF.

This clonotype was seen at least ten times. The chain uses TRBV20-1 and TRBJ2-7; 10 bases map to TRBD2. CDR3 size: 15 residues. Germline V gene lookup returns CDR1 DFQATT and CDR2 SNEGSKA (reference sequence). V lost 0 bases to trimming and J lost 4 bases; unmatched junction nucleotides: 6. The CDR3 spells CSARDRTSGRYEQYF. The CDR3, as DNA: TGCAGTGCTAGAGATAGGACTAGCGGCCGTTACGAGCAGTACTTC.

This clonotype was seen ten or more times. This chain joins TRBV6-2 or TRBV6-3 and TRBJ1-5, with 7 bases lining up with TRBD1. Per the germline V gene, CDR1 is MNHEY and CDR2 is SVGEGT. The V gene end was trimmed by 4 bases and the J gene end by 7 bases; junction bases not matched to a gene: 16. This CDR3 region has 17 residues. The CDR3 sequence is CASSSRKFDREGQPQHF. CDR3 bases: TGTGCCAGCAGTTCCCGGAAGTTTGACAGGGAGGGACAGCCCCAGCATTTT.

There are a few counts of this clonotype. This chain connects TRBV9 to TRBJ2-7, with a weak D call TRBD1 (5 bases). The length of the CDR3 is 14 residues. Germline V gene lookup returns CDR1 SGDLS and CDR2 YYNGEE. The V gene lost 0 bases and the J gene lost 0 bases, with 7 bases spanning the gap. The CDR3 region has the DNA TGTGCCAGCAGCGTAGATACAGGCTCCTACGAGCAGTACTTC. It encodes CASSVDTGSYEQYF. The full variable domain, rest sourced from reference TRBV9 and TRBJ2-7, is DSGVTQTPKHLITATGQRVTLRCSPRSGDLSVYWYQQSLDQGLQFLIQYYNGEERAKGNILERFSAQQFPDLHSELNLSSLELGDSALYFCASSVDTGSYEQYFGPGTRLTVT.